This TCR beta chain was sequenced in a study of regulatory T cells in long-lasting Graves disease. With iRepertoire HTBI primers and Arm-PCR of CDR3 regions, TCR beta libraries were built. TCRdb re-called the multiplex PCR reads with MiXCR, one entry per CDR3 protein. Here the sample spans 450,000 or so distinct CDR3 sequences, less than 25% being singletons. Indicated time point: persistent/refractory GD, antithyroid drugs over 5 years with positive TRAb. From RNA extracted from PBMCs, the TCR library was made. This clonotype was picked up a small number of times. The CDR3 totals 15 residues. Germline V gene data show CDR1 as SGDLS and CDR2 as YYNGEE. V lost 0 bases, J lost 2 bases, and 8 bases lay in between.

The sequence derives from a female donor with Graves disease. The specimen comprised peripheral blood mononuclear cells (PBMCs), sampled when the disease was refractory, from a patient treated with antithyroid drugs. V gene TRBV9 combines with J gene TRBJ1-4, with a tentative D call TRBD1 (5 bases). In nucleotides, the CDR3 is TGTGCCAGCAGCGTAGCTGGGGCGACTAATGAAAAACTGTTTTTT. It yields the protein CASSVAGATNEKLFF.